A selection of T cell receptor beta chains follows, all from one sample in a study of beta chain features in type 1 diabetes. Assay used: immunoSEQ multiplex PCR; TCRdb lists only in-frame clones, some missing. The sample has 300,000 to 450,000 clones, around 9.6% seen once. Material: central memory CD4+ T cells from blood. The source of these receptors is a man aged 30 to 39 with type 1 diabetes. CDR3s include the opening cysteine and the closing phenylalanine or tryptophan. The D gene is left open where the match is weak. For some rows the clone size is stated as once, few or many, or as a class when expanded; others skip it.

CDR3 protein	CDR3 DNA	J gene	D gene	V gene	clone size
CASSGRSGANVLTF	TGTGCCAGCAGTGGGCGCTCTGGGGCCAACGTCCTGACTTTC	TRBJ2-6	-	TRBV2	few
CASSSGQGYGYTF	TGTGCCAGCAGCTCCGGACAGGGCTATGGCTACACCTTC	TRBJ1-2	TRBD1	TRBV7-2	few
CASSIWDTQYF	TGTGCCAGTAGTATATGGGATACGCAGTATTTT	TRBJ2-3	-	TRBV19	many
CASSRQPGDQPQHF	TGTGCCAGCAGCCGTCAACCTGGGGATCAGCCCCAGCATTTT	TRBJ1-5	-	TRBV14	many
CASSQDVGRAGELFF	TGCGCCAGCAGCCAAGATGTCGGGAGGGCCGGGGAGCTGTTTTTT	TRBJ2-2	TRBD2	TRBV4-3	few
CASSAITGNTIYF	TGTGCCAGCAGCGCAATAACTGGAAACACCATATATTTT	TRBJ1-3	-	TRBV7-2	few
CASSLLETQYF	TGTGCCAGCAGTTTACTAGAGACCCAGTACTTC	TRBJ2-5	-	TRBV28	few
CASSLGASGPTDTQYF	TGCGCCAGCAGCTTGGGGGCTAGCGGCCCTACGGATACGCAGTATTTT	TRBJ2-3	TRBD2	TRBV5-1	-
CASKGVGSYEQYF	TGTGCCAGTAAGGGGGTTGGATCCTACGAGCAGTACTTC	TRBJ2-7	-	TRBV19	few
CASSLKAGTEAFF	TGTGCCAGCAGCTTAAAGGCCGGCACTGAAGCTTTCTTT	TRBJ1-1	-	TRBV7-9	few
CASSQMSPTANEKLFF	TGTGCCAGCAGCCAGATGAGCCCTACGGCAAATGAAAAACTGTTTTTT	TRBJ1-4	-	TRBV4-2	few
CASTLVGGGRTEAFF	TGCGCCAGCACCCTTGTAGGTGGGGGAAGGACTGAAGCTTTCTTT	TRBJ1-1	-	TRBV5-1	-
CATNSGTVRNEQFF	TGTGCCACGAACTCCGGGACCGTCAGGAATGAGCAGTTCTTC	TRBJ2-1	-	TRBV19	few